The 22 T cell receptor beta chains presented below share a single source sample, sequenced in a study of T cell responses to AZD1222 COVID-19 vaccine. TCRdb keeps only in-frame clones here, not all; method: immunoSEQ multiplex PCR. Among tens of thousands of clones listed, 80% were seen once. The sample in question was peripheral blood, obtained 28 days after the second AZD1222 dose. Receptors were obtained from an adult who received the AZD1222 COVID-19 vaccine.

The J gene is TRBJ2-5, the V gene TRBV7-2; D gene ambiguous. V was pared by 5 bases and J by 5 bases, with 18 bases between. The germline V gene has CDR1 SGHTA and CDR2 FQGNSA. The length of the CDR3 is 15 residues. CDR3 bases: TGTGCCAGCAGCCCCTACGCTCGATTAGGGGAGACCCAGTACTTC. Protein: CASSPYARLGETQYF.

The genes are TRBV19 and TRBJ1-1; tentative D call: TRBD1 (5 bases). V gave up 5 bases and J gave up 8 bases, with 18 bases separating them. The germline V gene has CDR1 LNHDA and CDR2 SQIVND (reference sequence). The CDR3 loop spans 14 amino acids. This CDR3 reads CASSPPAGNLEAFF. The CDR3, as DNA: TGTGCCAGTAGTCCGCCCGCAGGGAACCTGGAAGCTTTCTTT.

This clone came up a few times. This chain connects TRBV2 to TRBJ1-2; tentative D call: TRBD1 (6 bases). This CDR3 region has 14 residues. V was pared by 5 bases and J by 0 bases, with 10 bases between. Germline loops: CDR1 SNHLY, CDR2 FYNNEI. The CDR3 is CASSSGTPNYGYTF. The DNA for the CDR3 is TGTGCCAGCAGTTCCGGGACACCTAACTATGGCTACACCTTC. Drawing the rest from reference TRBV2 and TRBJ1-2, the complete variable domain is EPEVTQTPSHQVTQMGQEVILRCVPISNHLYFYWYRQILGQKVEFLVSFYNNEISEKSEIFDDQFSVERPDGSNFTLKIRSTKLEDSAMYFCASSSGTPNYGYTFGSGTRLTVV.

This clone was detected only a few times. V usage is TRBV2 and J usage is TRBJ2-7; a weak D match, TRBD2 (6 bases). The germline V gene encodes CDR1 SNHLY and CDR2 FYNNEI. Trimming left V 2 bases short and J 6 bases short, with 14 bases between. This CDR3 is 14 amino acids long. CDR3 nucleotide sequence: TGTGCCAGCAGTGAAAATTCGGGGGTTGGCGAGCAGTACTTC. Its translation: CASSENSGVGEQYF.

The genes are TRBV6-2 or TRBV6-3 and TRBJ1-5, with D possibly matching TRBD1 (5 bases). In germline, CDR1 is MNHEY, CDR2 SVGEGT. CDR3 size: 15 residues. The V and J ends lost 5 bases and 2 bases respectively, with 13 bases between them. The CDR3 DNA sequence: TGTGCCAGCAGTACTTGGGGCGAGGGCAATCAGCCCCAGCATTTT. Protein sequence: CASSTWGEGNQPQHF.

The rearrangement links TRBV5-8 to TRBJ1-4; a weak D match, TRBD1 (6 bases). CDR3 length: 18 amino acids. Germline V gene lookup returns CDR1 SGHTS and CDR2 YDEGEE. V lost 1 base and J lost 7, with 23 bases in between. The CDR3 sequence: CASSLRGGYTVKGEKLFF. DNA for the CDR3: TGTGCCAGCAGCTTGAGGGGGGGCTATACCGTGAAGGGTGAAAAACTGTTTTTT.

This clone showed up just once. The V and J genes are TRBV19 and TRBJ1-1; D not certain. The CDR3 totals 13 residues. V gave up 4 bases and J gave up 3 bases, with 9 bases separating them. The germline V gene encodes CDR1 LNHDA and CDR2 SQIVND (reference sequence). CDR3 amino acids: CASSTRRDTEAFF. CDR3 sequence (DNA): TGTGCCAGTAGTACCCGGAGGGACACTGAAGCTTTCTTT.

This clone was observed once. The gene calls are TRBV7-9 and TRBJ2-7, with a weak D call TRBD1 (6 bases). The CDR3 loop spans 14 amino acids. Trimming left V 1 base short and J 2 bases short, with 9 bases between. CDR1 and CDR2 (germline): SEHNR, FQNEAQ (reference sequence). The CDR3 DNA sequence: TGTGCCAGCAGCTTAGAGGGGGTGGCCTACGAGCAGTACTTC. Translation gives CASSLEGVAYEQYF.

J is TRBJ2-1 and V is TRBV4-2; 8 positions match TRBD1. The CDR3 loop spans 16 amino acids. V was pared by 2 bases and J by 9 bases, with 12 bases of the junction left unmatched. CDR1 and CDR2 from the germline V gene are LGHNA and YNFKEQ. The CDR3 nucleotides read TGTGCCAGCAGCCAAACCGGGACAGGTGGTAGCAGTGAGCAGTTCTTC. This encodes CASSQTGTGGSSEQFF.

The V and J genes are TRBV7-2 and TRBJ2-1, with 9 bases fitting TRBD1. Germline V lookup: CDR1 SGHTA, CDR2 FQGNSA. Trimming cost V 5 bases and J 8 bases; bases outside gene matches: 4. The length of the CDR3 is 13 residues. The chain's CDR3 is CASSTRTGDEQFF. The CDR3 DNA reads TGTGCCAGCAGCACAAGGACAGGGGATGAGCAGTTCTTC.

This rearrangement joins TRBV19 to TRBJ1-5; D is ambiguous. Per germline, CDR1 LNHDA and CDR2 SQIVND (reference sequence). V lost 5 bases and J lost 4, with 15 bases in between. CDR3 length equals 15 residues. CDR3 sequence: CASSPVSSPNQPQHF. Here the CDR3 DNA reads TGTGCCAGTAGTCCGGTGTCGAGTCCTAATCAGCCCCAGCATTTT.

The J gene is TRBJ1-3, the V gene TRBV5-6; 11 nucleotides line up with TRBD1. There are 15 residues in the CDR3. Germline CDR1 and CDR2: SGHDT and YYEEEE. The J segment lost 1 base and the V segment lost 4 bases, leaving 1 base of the junction unmatched. CDR3 sequence reads: CASSGQGASGNTIYF. CDR3 nucleotides: TGTGCCAGCAGCGGACAGGGGGCATCTGGAAACACCATATATTTT.

The V gene is TRBV20-1, the J gene TRBJ2-7; tentatively, D is TRBD2 (6 bases). Per the germline V gene, CDR1 is DFQATT and CDR2 is SNEGSKA (reference sequence). The CDR3 sequence is 15 residues long. V lost 3 bases to trimming and J lost 0 bases, with 15 bases between them. CDR3 nucleotide sequence: TGCAGTGCTAGTCCCACTTTCGGGGGCTCCTACGAGCAGTACTTC. Amino acid sequence: CSASPTFGGSYEQYF.

This chain uses TRBV5-6 with TRBJ1-2, with D possibly being TRBD1 (5 bases). Germline CDR1 SGHDT, CDR2 YYEEEE. V lost 4 bases, J lost 3 bases, and 10 bases lay in between. CDR3 size: 13 residues. This CDR3 is CASSPGRYYGYTF. CDR3 DNA: TGTGCCAGCAGCCCGGGGCGGTACTATGGCTACACCTTC.

The chain recombines TRBV3-1 (or the pseudogene TRBV3-2) with TRBJ1-2; D remains unclear. Germline V gene lookup returns CDR1 LGHDT and CDR2 YNNKEL (reference sequence). The CDR3 covers 14 residues. The V gene lost 0 bases and the J gene lost 4 bases, with 9 bases spanning the gap. CDR3 amino acids: CASSQDLSAYGYTF. Here the CDR3 DNA reads TGTGCCAGCAGCCAAGATCTCAGTGCCTATGGCTACACCTTC.

This rearrangement joins TRBV30 to TRBJ2-3; 9 bases map to TRBD2. The CDR3 is 14 residues long. V lost 3 bases and J lost 5; bases outside the gene matches: 6. Per the germline V gene, CDR1 is GTSNPN and CDR2 is SVGIG (reference sequence). This CDR3 reads CAWRERGAQDTQYF. The CDR3 nucleotides read TGTGCCTGGAGGGAGCGGGGGGCACAAGATACGCAGTATTTT.

V usage is TRBV19 and J usage is TRBJ1-6, with D maybe TRBD1 (5 bases). Germline V CDR1 and CDR2: LNHDA, SQIVND (reference sequence). The CDR3 runs to 15 residues. The germline V and J ends were trimmed by 6 bases and 8 bases, with 17 bases remaining between them. The CDR3 coding sequence is TGTGCCAGTAGCCCCGACAGTTGGGATTATTCACCCCTCCACTTT. Translating it yields CASSPDSWDYSPLHF.

The chain uses TRBV7-3 and TRBJ1-6; TRBD1 agrees at 7 bases. V lost 5 bases to trimming and J lost 6 bases; unmatched junction nucleotides: 4. This CDR3 has 14 residues. Germline V CDR1 and CDR2: SGHTA, FQGTGA. In DNA, the CDR3 is TGTGCCAGCAGCCTACAGGGGATTAATTCACCCCTCCACTTT. It is translated as CASSLQGINSPLHF.

This chain joins TRBV5-5 and TRBJ1-3; tentatively, D is TRBD1 (5 bases). V lost 0 bases and J 0 bases, leaving 7 bases between the germline ends. The CDR3 length is 15 residues. Germline loops: CDR1 SGHKS, CDR2 YYEKEE (reference sequence). CDR3 protein: CASSLADSSGNTIYF. For the CDR3, the DNA is TGTGCCAGCAGCTTGGCCGACAGCTCTGGAAACACCATATATTTT.

This clone is a singleton in its sample. CDR3 DNA: TGTGCCAGCAGCTCACTCTTTGGGGGGACTAATGAAAAACTGTTTTTT. Protein product: CASSSLFGGTNEKLFF. J is TRBJ1-4 and V is TRBV7-8, with a weak D call TRBD1 (5 bases). CDR3 length: 16 amino acids. Trimming cost V 4 bases and J 2 bases, with 14 bases left between them. CDR1 and CDR2 from the germline V gene are SGHVS and FQNEAQ.

The J gene is TRBJ1-3, the V gene TRBV19, with D maybe TRBD1 (5 bases). Trimming cost V 9 bases and J 0 bases, with 12 bases left between them. The CDR3 contains 14 residues. Germline loops: CDR1 LNHDA, CDR2 SQIVND (reference sequence). For the CDR3, the DNA is TGTGCCAGCACCGACAGAAGCTCTGGAAACACCATATATTTT. Residues: CASTDRSSGNTIYF.

As to this clone: The junction and the germline gene differ at one end; a read error may be behind it. The chain employs TRBV4-1 and TRBJ2-2; 7 bases agree with TRBD2. Per germline, CDR1 MGHRA and CDR2 YSYEKL. CDR3 size: 17 residues. This CDR3 reads CPSSRPLGRESTGELFF. In nucleotides, the CDR3 is TGCCCCAGCAGCCGACCCTTGGGGAGGGAATCTACCGGGGAGCTGTTTTTT.